The clone carrying this T cell receptor beta chain was observed once. Its antigen is unidentified. These data belong to a study of cytomegalovirus exposure and HLA in healthy donors. Study conclusions and caveats: Follow-up analysis seemed to connect common viral pathogens with several of the most significant clusters identified. It was reported that the classifier diagnosed cytomegalovirus status with high specificity and sensitivity in both the original and validation cohorts. When analyzed later, a missense DCLRE1C variant was found to be linked to TCR beta V- and J-gene trimming.

This CDR3 has 14 residues. CDR1 is KGHSH and CDR2 is LQKENI in the germline V gene. V lost 0 bases and J 4 bases, leaving 7 bases between the germline ends. PCR was performed using 60 Vbeta and 13 Jbeta primers. Assay used: immunoSEQ multiplex PCR; TCRdb lists only in-frame clones, some missing. The sample holds roughly 120,000 clones; about 69% are singletons and the top ten take around 1.7%. While unrecorded immune exposures were likely, the donors were nominally healthy when sampled. V gene TRBV18 combines with J gene TRBJ1-3; D unclear. Specimen: PBMCs. This receptor was obtained from a woman younger than 30 in good health and CMV-seronegative. In DNA form, the CDR3 reads TGTGCCAGCTCACCACCGACTAGGGGAAACACCATATATTTT. Its protein product is CASSPPTRGNTIYF.